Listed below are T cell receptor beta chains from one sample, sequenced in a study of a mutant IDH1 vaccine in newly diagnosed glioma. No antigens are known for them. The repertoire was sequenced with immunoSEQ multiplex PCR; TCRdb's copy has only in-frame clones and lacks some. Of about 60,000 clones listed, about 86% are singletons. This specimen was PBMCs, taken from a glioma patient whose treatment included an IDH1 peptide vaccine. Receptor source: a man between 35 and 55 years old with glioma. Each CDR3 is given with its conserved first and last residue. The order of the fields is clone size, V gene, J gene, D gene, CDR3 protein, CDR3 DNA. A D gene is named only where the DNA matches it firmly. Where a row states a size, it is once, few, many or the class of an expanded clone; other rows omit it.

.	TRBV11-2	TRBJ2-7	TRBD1	CASSPQGNEQYF	TGTGCCAGCAGCCCACAGGGGAACGAGCAGTACTTC
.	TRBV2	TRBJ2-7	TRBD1	CASSAGQGATYEQYF	TGTGCCAGCAGTGCAGGGCAGGGGGCCACCTACGAGCAGTACTTC
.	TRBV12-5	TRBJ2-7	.	CASGFWGLSSYEQYF	TGTGCTAGTGGTTTTTGGGGATTAAGCTCCTACGAGCAGTACTTC
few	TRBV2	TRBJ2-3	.	CASSPGGAPTDTQYF	TGTGCCAGCAGTCCCGGCGGGGCCCCCACAGATACGCAGTATTTT
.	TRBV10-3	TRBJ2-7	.	CAISGGGQNRDHEQYF	TGTGCCATCAGTGGGGGCGGACAGAATCGGGACCACGAGCAGTACTTC
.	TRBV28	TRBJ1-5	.	CASSSSYASNQPQHF	TGTGCCAGCAGCTCGAGTTATGCGAGCAATCAGCCCCAGCATTTT
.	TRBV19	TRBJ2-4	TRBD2	CASSVGTSGRTKNIQYF	TGTGCCAGTAGTGTGGGGACTAGCGGGAGAACCAAAAACATTCAGTACTTC
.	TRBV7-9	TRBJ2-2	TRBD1	CASSWTGVSKRRGELFF	TGTGCCAGCAGCTGGACAGGGGTCTCCAAGAGGAGAGGGGAGCTGTTTTTT
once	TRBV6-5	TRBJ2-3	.	CASSYIARGKQYF	TGTGCCAGCAGTTACATAGCCAGGGGAAAGCAGTATTTT
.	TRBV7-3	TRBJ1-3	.	CASSFQGGNTIYF	TGTGCCAGCAGCTTCCAGGGTGGAAACACCATATATTTT
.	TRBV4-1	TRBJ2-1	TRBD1	CASSQQDRVNEQFF	TGCGCCAGCAGCCAACAGGACAGGGTAAATGAGCAGTTCTTC
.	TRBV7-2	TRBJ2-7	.	CASSFRDSTYEQYF	TGTGCCAGCAGTTTCCGGGACTCGACCTACGAGCAGTACTTC
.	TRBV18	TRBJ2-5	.	CASSGGQTYQETQYF	TGTGCCAGCTCAGGAGGACAGACGTACCAAGAGACCCAGTACTTC
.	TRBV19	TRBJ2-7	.	CASSIGGITAEQYF	TGTGCCAGTAGTATTGGAGGGATAACCGCCGAGCAGTACTTC
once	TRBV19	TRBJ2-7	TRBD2	CASSRTSGTAGAYGNYEQYF	TGTGCCAGCTCTCGGACTAGCGGGACGGCTGGTGCCTACGGAAACTACGAGCAGTACTTC
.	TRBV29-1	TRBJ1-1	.	CSVGTDEAFF	TGCAGCGTAGGGACGGATGAAGCTTTCTTT
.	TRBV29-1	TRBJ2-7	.	CILPGGRYEQYF	TGCATTCTCCCAGGGGGGCGATACGAGCAGTACTTC
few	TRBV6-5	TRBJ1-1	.	CASHYAPNTEAFF	TGTGCCAGTCACTACGCCCCGAACACTGAAGCTTTCTTT
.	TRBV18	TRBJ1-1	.	CADQVALNTEAFF	TGTGCCGACCAAGTAGCCTTGAACACTGAAGCTTTCTTT
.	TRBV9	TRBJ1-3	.	CASSINQRGNTIYF	TGTGCCAGCAGCATCAATCAAAGGGGAAACACCATATATTTT
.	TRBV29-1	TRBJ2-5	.	CSGVRGETQYF	TGCAGCGGCGTCAGGGGAGAGACCCAGTACTTC
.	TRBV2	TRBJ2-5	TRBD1	CASSPATGRKETQYF	TGTGCCAGCAGTCCGGCGACAGGGCGAAAAGAGACCCAGTACTTC
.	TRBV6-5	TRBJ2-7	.	CASSYRAGGHEQYF	TGTGCCAGCAGTTACCGCGCAGGTGGCCACGAGCAGTACTTC
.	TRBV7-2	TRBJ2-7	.	CASSSPSYEQYF	TGTGCCAGCAGCTCCCCCAGCTACGAGCAGTACTTC
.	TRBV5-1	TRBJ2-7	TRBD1	CASTLDREENEQYF	TGCGCCAGCACTCTCGACAGGGAAGAGAACGAGCAGTACTTC
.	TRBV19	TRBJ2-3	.	CASSIGGDTQYF	TGTGCCAGTAGTATAGGTGGCGATACGCAGTATTTT
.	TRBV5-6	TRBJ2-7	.	CASSLRYSASEQYF	TGTGCCAGCAGCTTACGGTATAGCGCCTCCGAGCAGTACTTC
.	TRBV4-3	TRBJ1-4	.	CASSQALNTIAREKLFF	TGCGCCAGCAGCCAAGCTCTTAACACCATAGCTAGGGAAAAACTGTTTTTT
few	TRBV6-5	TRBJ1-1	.	CASSYSSGRTEAFF	TGTGCCAGCAGTTACTCGTCAGGGCGCACTGAAGCTTTCTTT